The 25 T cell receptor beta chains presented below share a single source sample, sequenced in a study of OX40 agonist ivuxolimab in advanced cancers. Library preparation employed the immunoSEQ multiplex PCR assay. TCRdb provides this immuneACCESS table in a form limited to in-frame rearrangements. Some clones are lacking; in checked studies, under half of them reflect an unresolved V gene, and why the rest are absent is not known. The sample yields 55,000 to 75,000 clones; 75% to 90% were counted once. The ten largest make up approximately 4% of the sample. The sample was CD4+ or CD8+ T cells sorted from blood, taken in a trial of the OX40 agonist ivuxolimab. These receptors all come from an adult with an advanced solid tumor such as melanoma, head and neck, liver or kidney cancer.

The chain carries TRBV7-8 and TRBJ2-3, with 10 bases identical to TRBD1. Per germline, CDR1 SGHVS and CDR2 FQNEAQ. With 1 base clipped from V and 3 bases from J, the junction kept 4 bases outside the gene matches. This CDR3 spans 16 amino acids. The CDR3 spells CASSLVWDRGTDTQYF. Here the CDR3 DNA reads TGTGCCAGCAGCTTAGTGTGGGACAGGGGTACAGATACGCAGTATTTT.

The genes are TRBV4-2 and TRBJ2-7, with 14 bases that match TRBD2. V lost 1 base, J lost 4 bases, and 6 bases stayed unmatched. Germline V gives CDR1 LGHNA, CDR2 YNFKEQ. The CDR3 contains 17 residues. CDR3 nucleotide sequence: TGTGCCAGCAGCCAAGCGACTAGCGGGAGGGCCTGGTACGAGCAGTACTTC. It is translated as CASSQATSGRAWYEQYF.

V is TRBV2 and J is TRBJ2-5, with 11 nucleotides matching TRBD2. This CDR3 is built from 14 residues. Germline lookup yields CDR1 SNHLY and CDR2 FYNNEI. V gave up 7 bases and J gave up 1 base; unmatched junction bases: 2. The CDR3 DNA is TGTGCCAGCAAGACTAGCGGGACCCAAGAGACCCAGTACTTC. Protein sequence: CASKTSGTQETQYF.

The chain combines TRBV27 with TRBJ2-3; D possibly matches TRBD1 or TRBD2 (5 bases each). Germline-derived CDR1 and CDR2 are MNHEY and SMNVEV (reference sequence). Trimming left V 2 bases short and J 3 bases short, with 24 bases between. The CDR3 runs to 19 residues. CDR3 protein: CASSLGQVRDRGGTDTQYF. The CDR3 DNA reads TGTGCCAGCAGTTTAGGGCAGGTTCGGGATAGGGGCGGAACAGATACGCAGTATTTT.

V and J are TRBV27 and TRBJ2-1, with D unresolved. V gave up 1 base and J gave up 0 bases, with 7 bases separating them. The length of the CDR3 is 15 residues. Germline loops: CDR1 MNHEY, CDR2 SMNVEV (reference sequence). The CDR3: CASSLFPLSYNEQFF. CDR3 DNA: TGTGCCAGCAGTTTATTCCCCCTCTCCTACAATGAGCAGTTCTTC.

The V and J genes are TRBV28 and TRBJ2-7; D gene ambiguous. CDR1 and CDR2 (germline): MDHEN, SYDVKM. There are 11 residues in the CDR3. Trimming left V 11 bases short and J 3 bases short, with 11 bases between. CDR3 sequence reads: CASVGDYEQYF. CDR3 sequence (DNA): TGTGCCTCAGTTGGAGACTACGAGCAGTACTTC.

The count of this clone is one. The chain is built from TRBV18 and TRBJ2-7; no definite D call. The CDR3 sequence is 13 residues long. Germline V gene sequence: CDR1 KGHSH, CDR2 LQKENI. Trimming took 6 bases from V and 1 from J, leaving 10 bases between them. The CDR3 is CASSLQESYEQYF. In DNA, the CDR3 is TGTGCCAGCTCTCTGCAGGAATCCTACGAGCAGTACTTC.

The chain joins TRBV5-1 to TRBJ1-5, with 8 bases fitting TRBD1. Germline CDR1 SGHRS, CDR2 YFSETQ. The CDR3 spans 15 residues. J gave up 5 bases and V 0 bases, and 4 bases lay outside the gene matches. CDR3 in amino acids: CASSLDYRGDQPQHF. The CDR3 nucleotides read TGCGCCAGCAGCTTGGATTACAGGGGGGATCAGCCCCAGCATTTT. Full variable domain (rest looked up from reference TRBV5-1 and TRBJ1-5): KAGVTQTPRYLIKTRGQQVTLSCSPISGHRSVSWYQQTPGQGLQFLFEYFSETQRNKGNFPGRFSGRQFSNSRSEMNVSTLELGDSALYLCASSLDYRGDQPQHFGDGTRLSIL.

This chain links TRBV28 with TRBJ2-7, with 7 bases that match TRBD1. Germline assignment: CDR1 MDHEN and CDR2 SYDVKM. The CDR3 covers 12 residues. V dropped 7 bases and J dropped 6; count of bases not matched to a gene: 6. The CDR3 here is CASKGQIREQYF. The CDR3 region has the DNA TGTGCCAGCAAGGGACAGATCCGCGAGCAGTACTTC. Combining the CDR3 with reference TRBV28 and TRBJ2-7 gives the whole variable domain DVKVTQSSRYLVKRTGEKVFLECVQDMDHENMFWYRQDPGLGLRLIYFSYDVKMKEKGDIPEGYSVSREKKERFSLILESASTNQTSMYLCASKGQIREQYFGPGTRLTVT.

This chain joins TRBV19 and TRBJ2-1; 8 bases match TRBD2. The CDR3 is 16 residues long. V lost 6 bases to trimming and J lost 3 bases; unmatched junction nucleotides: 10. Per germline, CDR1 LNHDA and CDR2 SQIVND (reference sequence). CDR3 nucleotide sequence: TGTGCCAGTAGCCCCTCTTTCAGCGGGAGCTACAATGAGCAGTTCTTC. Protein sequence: CASSPSFSGSYNEQFF.

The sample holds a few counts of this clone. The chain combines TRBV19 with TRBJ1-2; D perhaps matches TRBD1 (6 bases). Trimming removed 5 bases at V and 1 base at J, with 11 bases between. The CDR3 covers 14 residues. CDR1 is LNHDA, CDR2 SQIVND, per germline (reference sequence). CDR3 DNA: TGTGCCAGTAGTCCCACAGGGATTAACTATGGCTACACCTTC. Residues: CASSPTGINYGYTF. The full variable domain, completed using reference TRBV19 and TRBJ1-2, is DGGITQSPKYLFRKEGQNVTLSCEQNLNHDAMYWYRQDPGQGLRLIYYSQIVNDFQKGDIAEGYSVSREKKESFPLTVTSAQKNPTAFYLCASSPTGINYGYTFGSGTRLTVV.

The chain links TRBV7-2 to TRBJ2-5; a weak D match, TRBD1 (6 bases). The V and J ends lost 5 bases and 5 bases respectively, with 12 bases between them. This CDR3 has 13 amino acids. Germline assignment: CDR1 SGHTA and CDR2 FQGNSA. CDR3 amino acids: CASSPQGSETQYF. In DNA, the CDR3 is TGTGCCAGCAGCCCGCAGGGGTCCGAGACCCAGTACTTC.

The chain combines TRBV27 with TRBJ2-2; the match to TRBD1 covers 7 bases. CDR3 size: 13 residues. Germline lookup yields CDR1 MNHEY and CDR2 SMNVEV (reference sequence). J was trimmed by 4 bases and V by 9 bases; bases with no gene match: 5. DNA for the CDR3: TGTGCCAGTCTTAGGACAGGCACCGGGGAGCTGTTTTTT. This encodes CASLRTGTGELFF.

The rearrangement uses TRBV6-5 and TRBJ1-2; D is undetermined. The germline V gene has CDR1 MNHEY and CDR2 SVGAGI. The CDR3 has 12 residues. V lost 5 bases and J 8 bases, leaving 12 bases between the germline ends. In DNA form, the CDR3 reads TGTGCCAGCAGTATCTGGGGAGGCGGCTACACCTTC. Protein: CASSIWGGGYTF.

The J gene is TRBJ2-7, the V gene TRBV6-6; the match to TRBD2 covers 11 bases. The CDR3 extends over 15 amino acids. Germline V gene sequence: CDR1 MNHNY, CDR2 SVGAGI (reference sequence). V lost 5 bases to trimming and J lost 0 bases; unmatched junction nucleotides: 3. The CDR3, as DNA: TGTGCCAGCAGTGGGACTAGCGGTAGCTCCTACGAGCAGTACTTC. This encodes CASSGTSGSSYEQYF.

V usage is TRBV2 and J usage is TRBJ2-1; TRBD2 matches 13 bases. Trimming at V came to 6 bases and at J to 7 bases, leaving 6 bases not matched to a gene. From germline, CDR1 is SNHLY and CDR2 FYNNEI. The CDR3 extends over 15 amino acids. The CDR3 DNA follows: TGTGCCAGCAGATACACTAGCGGGGGGGCGAATGAGCAGTTCTTC. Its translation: CASRYTSGGANEQFF.

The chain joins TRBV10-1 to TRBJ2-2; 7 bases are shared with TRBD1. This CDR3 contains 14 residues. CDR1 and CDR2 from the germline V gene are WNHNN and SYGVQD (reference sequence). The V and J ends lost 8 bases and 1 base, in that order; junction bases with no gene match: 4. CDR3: CASGGQLNTGELFF. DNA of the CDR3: TGCGCCAGCGGGGGACAGTTGAACACCGGGGAGCTGTTTTTT.

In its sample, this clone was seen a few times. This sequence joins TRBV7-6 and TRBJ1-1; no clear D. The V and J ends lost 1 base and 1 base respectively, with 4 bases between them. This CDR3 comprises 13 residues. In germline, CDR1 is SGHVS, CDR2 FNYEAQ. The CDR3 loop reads CASSLDANTEAFF. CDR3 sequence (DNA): TGTGCCAGCAGCTTAGACGCGAACACTGAAGCTTTCTTT.

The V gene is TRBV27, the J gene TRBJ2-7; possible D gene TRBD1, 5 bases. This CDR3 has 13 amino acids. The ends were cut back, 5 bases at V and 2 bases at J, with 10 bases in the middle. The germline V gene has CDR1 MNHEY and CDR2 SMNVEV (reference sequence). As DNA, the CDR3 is TGTGCCAGCAGTCTCAGGGCCCCCTACGAGCAGTACTTC. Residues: CASSLRAPYEQYF.

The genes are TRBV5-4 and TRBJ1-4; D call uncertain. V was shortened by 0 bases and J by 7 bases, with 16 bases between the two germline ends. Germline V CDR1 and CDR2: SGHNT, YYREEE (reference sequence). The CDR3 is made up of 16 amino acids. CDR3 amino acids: CASSLGLREGREKLFF. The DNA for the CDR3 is TGTGCCAGCAGCTTGGGGCTTCGGGAGGGTCGTGAAAAACTGTTTTTT.

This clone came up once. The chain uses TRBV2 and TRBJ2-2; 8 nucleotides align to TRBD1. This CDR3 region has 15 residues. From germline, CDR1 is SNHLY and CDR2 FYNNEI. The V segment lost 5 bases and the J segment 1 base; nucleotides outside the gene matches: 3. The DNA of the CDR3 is TGTGCCAGCAGTCGGACAGGGATGAACACCGGGGAGCTGTTTTTT. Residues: CASSRTGMNTGELFF.

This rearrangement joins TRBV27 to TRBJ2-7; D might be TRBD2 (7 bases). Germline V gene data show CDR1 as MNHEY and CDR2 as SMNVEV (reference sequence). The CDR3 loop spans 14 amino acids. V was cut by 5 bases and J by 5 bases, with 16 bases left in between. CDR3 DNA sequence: TGTGCCAGCAGTCCTGGAGGGGGGGAAGACGAGCAGTACTTC. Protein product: CASSPGGGEDEQYF.

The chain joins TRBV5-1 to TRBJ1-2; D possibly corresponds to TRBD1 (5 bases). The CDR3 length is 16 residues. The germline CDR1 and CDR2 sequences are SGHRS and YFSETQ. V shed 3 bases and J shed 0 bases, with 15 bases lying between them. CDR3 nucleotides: TGCGCCAGCAGCTCAGGTGTTAGGGGAACTAACTATGGCTACACCTTC. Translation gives CASSSGVRGTNYGYTF.

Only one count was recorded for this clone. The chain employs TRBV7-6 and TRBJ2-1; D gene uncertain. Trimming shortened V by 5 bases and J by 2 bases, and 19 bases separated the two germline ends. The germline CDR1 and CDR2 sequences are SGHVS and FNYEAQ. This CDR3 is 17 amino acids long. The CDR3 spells CASSPRITAKAYNEQFF. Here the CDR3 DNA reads TGTGCCAGCAGCCCTAGGATCACAGCTAAAGCCTACAATGAGCAGTTCTTC.

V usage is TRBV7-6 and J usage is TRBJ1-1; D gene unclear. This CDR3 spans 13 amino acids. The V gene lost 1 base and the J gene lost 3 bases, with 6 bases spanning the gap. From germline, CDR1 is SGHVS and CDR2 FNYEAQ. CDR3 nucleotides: TGTGCCAGCAGCTTAGATTGGGACACTGAAGCTTTCTTT. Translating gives CASSLDWDTEAFF.